This T cell receptor (beta chain) derives from a study of T cell changes during pregnancy in multiple sclerosis. The germline V gene encodes CDR1 SGHNT and CDR2 YYREEE (reference sequence). V was pared by 4 bases and J by 3 bases, with 13 bases between. The CDR3 is 14 residues long. The table came from immunoSEQ multiplex PCR; TCRdb's copy has only in-frame clones and leaves some out. This table has fewer than 140,000 clones, 80% to 95% appearing once. The TCR was taken from a female donor with multiple sclerosis, enrolled in a pregnancy study. The starting material was peripheral blood, obtained after pregnancy. This chain joins TRBV5-4 and TRBJ2-5; D might be TRBD2 (6 bases). CDR3 DNA: TGTGCCAGCAGCCCCTTTGGGGGGAAAGAGACCCAGTACTTC. As protein: CASSPFGGKETQYF.